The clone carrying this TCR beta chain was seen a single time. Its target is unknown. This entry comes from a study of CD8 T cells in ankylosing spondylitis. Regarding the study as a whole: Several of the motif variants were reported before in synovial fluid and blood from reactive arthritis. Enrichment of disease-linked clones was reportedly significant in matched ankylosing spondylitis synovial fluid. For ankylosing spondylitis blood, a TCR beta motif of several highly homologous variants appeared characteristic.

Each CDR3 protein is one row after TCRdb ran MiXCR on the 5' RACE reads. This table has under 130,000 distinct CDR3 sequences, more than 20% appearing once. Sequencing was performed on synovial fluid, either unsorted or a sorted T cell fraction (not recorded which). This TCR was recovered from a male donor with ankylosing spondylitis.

The CDR3 sequence: CASSLSIRQQETQYF. The CDR3 DNA reads TGTGCCAGCAGCTTAAGTATCCGACAGCAAGAGACCCAGTACTTC. V gene TRBV11-1 combines with J gene TRBJ2-5, with D tentatively TRBD1 (5 bases). V was clipped by 2 bases and J by 2 bases, with 12 bases between them. The CDR3 has 15 residues. Germline assignment: CDR1 SGHAT and CDR2 FQDESV (reference sequence).